These 5 T cell receptor beta chains were all obtained from the same sample, sequenced in a study of siplizumab effects on memory and regulatory T cells (dated by TCRdb to between 2019 and 2020). Library preparation used the immunoSEQ multiplex PCR assay. The table comes from immuneACCESS by way of TCRdb, which keeps in-frame sequences with V and J called. Part of the clones is missing from these tables; in studies checked, under half for an unresolved V gene and the rest for unknown reasons. The table for this sample lists about 100,000 clones; approximately 90% of them were counted only once. The top ten clones comprise roughly 0.78% of the sample. Specimen: Tregs sorted from blood. The receptors shown here come from a human donor in good health.

In this sample, this clone turned up once. The chain joins TRBV25-1 to TRBJ2-3, with TRBD2 matching 8 bases. The CDR3 is 15 amino acids. V gave up 4 bases and J gave up 0 bases; unmatched junction bases: 3. The germline V gene has CDR1 MGHDK and CDR2 SYGVNS. The CDR3 DNA reads TGTGCCAGCAGTGTGGGACTAGGTAGCACAGATACGCAGTATTTT. This encodes CASSVGLGSTDTQYF.

This chain uses TRBV2 with TRBJ1-4; maybe TRBD1 (6 bases). There are 13 residues in the CDR3. V was shortened by 9 bases and J by 3 bases, with 11 bases between the two germline ends. Germline CDR1 reads SNHLY; CDR2 reads FYNNEI. This chain's CDR3 is CARKRGANEKLFF. CDR3 sequence (DNA): TGTGCCAGGAAAAGGGGGGCTAATGAAAAACTGTTTTTT.

The chain has TRBV5-4 and TRBJ2-5; D not resolved. Germline values: CDR1 SGHNT, CDR2 YYREEE (reference sequence). The CDR3 loop spans 15 amino acids. Trimming took off 2 bases at V and 4 bases at J, with 15 bases between the two ends. The CDR3 DNA sequence: TGTGCCAGCAGCTTACCGGGCTCCCGCCCAGAGACCCAGTACTTC. As protein: CASSLPGSRPETQYF.

The rearrangement joins TRBV15 to TRBJ2-1; unclear D gene. Germline CDR1 LNHNV, CDR2 YYDKDF (reference sequence). Between the trimmed V and J ends, which lost 0 bases and 3 bases, there was a span of 12 bases. The CDR3 is 16 amino acids. CDR3: CATSRDIALLYNEQFF. The DNA of the CDR3 is TGTGCCACCAGCAGAGATATAGCCTTACTCTACAATGAGCAGTTCTTC.

The chain combines TRBV9 with TRBJ1-5; 7 bases fit TRBD1. With 0 bases clipped from V and 0 bases from J, the junction kept 15 bases outside the gene matches. The germline V gene has CDR1 SGDLS and CDR2 YYNGEE. CDR3 length: 20 amino acids. CDR3 in amino acids: CASSVARDSRALYSNQPQHF. The CDR3 DNA reads as TGTGCCAGCAGCGTAGCCCGGGACAGCCGAGCCTTGTATAGCAATCAGCCCCAGCATTTT. The full variable domain, in which reference TRBV9 and TRBJ1-5 provide the parts outside the CDR3, is DSGVTQTPKHLITATGQRVTLRCSPRSGDLSVYWYQQSLDQGLQFLIQYYNGEERAKGNILERFSAQQFPDLHSELNLSSLELGDSALYFCASSVARDSRALYSNQPQHFGDGTRLSIL.